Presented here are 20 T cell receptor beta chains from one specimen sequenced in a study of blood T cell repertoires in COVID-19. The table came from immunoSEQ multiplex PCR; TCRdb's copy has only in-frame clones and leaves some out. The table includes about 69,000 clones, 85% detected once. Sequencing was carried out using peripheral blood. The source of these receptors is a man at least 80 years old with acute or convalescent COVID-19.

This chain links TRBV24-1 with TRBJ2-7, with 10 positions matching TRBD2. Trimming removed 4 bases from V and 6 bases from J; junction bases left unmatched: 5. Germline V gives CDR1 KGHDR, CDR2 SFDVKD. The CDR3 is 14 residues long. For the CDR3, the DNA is TGTGCCACCAGTGACACGGGACTAGCGACCGAGCAGTACTTC. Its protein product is CATSDTGLATEQYF.

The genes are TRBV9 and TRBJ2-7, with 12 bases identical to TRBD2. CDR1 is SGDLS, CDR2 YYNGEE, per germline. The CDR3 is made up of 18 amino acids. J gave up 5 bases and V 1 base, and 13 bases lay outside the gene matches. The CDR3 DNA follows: TGTGCCAGCAGCGTAAGTGGGGGGCTAGCGGGAGGGCCGAACGAGCAGTACTTC. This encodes CASSVSGGLAGGPNEQYF.

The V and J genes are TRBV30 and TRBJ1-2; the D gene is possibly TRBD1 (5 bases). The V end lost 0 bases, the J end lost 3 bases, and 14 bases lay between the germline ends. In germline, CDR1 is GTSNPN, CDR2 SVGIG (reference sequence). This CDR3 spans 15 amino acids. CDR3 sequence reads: CAWSVPRQGYYGYTF. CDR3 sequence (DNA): TGTGCCTGGAGTGTACCCCGGCAGGGATACTATGGCTACACCTTC.

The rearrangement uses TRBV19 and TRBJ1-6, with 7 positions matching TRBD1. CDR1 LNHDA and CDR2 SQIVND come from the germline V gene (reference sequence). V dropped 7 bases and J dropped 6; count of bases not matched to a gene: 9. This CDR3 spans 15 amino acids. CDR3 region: CASKRGGAGNSPLHF. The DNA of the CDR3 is TGTGCCAGTAAGAGAGGGGGCGCGGGTAATTCACCCCTCCACTTT.

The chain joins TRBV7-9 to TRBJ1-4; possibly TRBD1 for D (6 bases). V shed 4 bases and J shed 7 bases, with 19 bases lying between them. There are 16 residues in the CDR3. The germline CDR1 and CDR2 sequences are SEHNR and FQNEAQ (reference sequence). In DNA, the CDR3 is TGTGCCAGCAGCTCTAACGGGCGGACAGTTATTGAAAAACTGTTTTTT. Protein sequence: CASSSNGRTVIEKLFF.

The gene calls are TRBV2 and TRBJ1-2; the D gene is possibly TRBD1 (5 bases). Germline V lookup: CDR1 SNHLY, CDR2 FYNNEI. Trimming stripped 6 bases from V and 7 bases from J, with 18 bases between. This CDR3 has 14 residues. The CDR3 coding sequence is TGTGCCAGCAGCCTAAGCCCCAGGGCCGGTGGCTACACCTTC. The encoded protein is CASSLSPRAGGYTF.

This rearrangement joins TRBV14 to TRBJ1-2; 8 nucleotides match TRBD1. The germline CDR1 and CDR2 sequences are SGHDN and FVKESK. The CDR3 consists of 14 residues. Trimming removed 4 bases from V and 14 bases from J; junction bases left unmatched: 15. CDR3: CASSPGQGRMVETF. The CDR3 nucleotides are TGTGCCAGCAGCCCCGGACAGGGCCGGATGGTTGAAACCTTC.

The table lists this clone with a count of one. CDR3 amino acids: CASAHGTFGSNQPQHF. The CDR3 DNA follows: TGTGCCAGTGCTCACGGAACCTTCGGGAGCAATCAGCCCCAGCATTTT. V is TRBV28 and J is TRBJ1-5; D not resolved. The germline V gene has CDR1 MDHEN and CDR2 SYDVKM. The CDR3 spans 16 residues. V was cut by 9 bases and J by 1 base, with 19 bases left in between.

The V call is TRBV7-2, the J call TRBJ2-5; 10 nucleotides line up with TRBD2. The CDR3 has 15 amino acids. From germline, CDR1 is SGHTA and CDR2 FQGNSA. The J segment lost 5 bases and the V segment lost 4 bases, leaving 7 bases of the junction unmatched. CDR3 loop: CASSWDSGRTETQYF. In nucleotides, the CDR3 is TGTGCCAGCAGCTGGGATAGCGGGAGGACGGAGACCCAGTACTTC.

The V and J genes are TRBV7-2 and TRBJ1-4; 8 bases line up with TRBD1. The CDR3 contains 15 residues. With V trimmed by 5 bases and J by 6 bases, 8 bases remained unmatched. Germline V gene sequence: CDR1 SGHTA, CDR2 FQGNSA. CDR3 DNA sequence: TGTGCCAGCAGCCCCAGGGGGCCCTATGATGAAAAACTGTTTTTT. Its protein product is CASSPRGPYDEKLFF.

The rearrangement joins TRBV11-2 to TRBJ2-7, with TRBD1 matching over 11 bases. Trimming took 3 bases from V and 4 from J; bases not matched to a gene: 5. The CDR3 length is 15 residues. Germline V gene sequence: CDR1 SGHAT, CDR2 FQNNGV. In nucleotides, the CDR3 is TGTGCCAGCAGCTTTCTTGGGACAGGGGGTTACGAGCAGTACTTC. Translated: CASSFLGTGGYEQYF.

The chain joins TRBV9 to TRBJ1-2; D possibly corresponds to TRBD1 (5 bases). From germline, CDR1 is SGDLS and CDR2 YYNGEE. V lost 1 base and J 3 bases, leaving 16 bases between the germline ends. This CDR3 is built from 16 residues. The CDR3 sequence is CASSVLSGGAHYGYTF. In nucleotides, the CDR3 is TGTGCCAGCAGCGTACTCAGCGGAGGGGCCCACTATGGCTACACCTTC. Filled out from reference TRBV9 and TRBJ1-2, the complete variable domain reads DSGVTQTPKHLITATGQRVTLRCSPRSGDLSVYWYQQSLDQGLQFLIQYYNGEERAKGNILERFSAQQFPDLHSELNLSSLELGDSALYFCASSVLSGGAHYGYTFGSGTRLTVV.

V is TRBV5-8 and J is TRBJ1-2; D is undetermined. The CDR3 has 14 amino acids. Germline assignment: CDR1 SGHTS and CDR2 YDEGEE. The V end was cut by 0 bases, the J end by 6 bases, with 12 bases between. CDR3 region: CASSLAPVPHGYTF. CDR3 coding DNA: TGTGCCAGCAGCTTGGCTCCGGTCCCACATGGCTACACCTTC.

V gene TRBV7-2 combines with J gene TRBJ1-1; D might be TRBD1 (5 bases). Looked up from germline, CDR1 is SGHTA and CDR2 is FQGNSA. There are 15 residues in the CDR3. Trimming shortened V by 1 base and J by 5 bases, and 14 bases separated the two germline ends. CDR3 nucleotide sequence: TGTGCCAGCAGCTTAGAGGCGACCAGGGCAACTGAAGCTTTCTTT. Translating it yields CASSLEATRATEAFF.

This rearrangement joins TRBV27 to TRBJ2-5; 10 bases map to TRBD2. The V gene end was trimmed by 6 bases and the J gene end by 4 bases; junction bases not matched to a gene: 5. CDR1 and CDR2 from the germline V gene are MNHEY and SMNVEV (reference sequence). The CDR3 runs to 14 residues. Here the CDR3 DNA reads TGTGCCAGCAGCGGGCTAGCGGGAGTAGAGACCCAGTACTTC. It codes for CASSGLAGVETQYF.

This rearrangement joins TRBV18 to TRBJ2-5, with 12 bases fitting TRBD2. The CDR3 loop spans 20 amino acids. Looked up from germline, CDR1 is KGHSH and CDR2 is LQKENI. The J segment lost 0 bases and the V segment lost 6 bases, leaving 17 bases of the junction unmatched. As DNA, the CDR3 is TGTGCCAGCTCCCCCAGGAATCCCGGACTAGCGGGGAGGTACCAAGAGACCCAGTACTTC. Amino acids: CASSPRNPGLAGRYQETQYF.

The CDR3 coding sequence is TGCGCCAGCAGCCACTGGGAGTGGAGGGCGGGTAATGAGCAGTTCTTC. It specifies CASSHWEWRAGNEQFF. The chain links TRBV5-1 to TRBJ2-1; possible D gene TRBD2, 6 bases. Deletions cut 4 bases from V and 7 bases from J, with 21 bases between. This CDR3 comprises 16 residues. Germline V lookup: CDR1 SGHRS, CDR2 YFSETQ.

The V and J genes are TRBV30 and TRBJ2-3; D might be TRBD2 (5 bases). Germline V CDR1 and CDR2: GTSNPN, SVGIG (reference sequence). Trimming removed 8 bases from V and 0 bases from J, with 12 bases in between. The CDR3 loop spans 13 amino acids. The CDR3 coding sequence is TGTGCCCCCCGCTTAGCGAGCACAGATACGCAGTATTTT. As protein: CAPRLASTDTQYF.

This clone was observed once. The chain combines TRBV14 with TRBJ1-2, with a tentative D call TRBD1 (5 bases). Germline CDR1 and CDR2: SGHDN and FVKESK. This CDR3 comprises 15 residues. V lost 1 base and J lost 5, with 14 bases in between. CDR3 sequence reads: CASSQGTWGGYGYTF. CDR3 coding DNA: TGTGCCAGCAGCCAAGGGACGTGGGGGGGATATGGCTACACCTTC. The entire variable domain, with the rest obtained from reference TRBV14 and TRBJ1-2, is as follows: EAGVTQFPSHSVIEKGQTVTLRCDPISGHDNLYWYRRVMGKEIKFLLHFVKESKQDESGMPNNRFLAERTGGTYSTLKVQPAELEDSGVYFCASSQGTWGGYGYTFGSGTRLTVV.

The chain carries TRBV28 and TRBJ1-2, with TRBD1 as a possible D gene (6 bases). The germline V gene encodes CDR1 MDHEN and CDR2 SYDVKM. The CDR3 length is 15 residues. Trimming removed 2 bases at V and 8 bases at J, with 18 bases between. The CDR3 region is CASSLPAGGLNGYTF. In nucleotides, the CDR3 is TGTGCCAGCAGTTTACCCGCTGGGGGCTTGAACGGCTACACCTTC.